The 18 T cell receptor beta chains reported below all come from one sample, sequenced in a study of blood T cells in healthy people across ages. It was with a sample-barcoded 5' primer and a J-beta primer mix that a second PCR of roughly 7 to 12 cycles was run. TCRdb fed the 5' RACE reads into MiXCR, producing one record per CDR3 protein. The profile shows 650,000 to 700,000 distinct CDR3 sequences, 40% to 65% of them singletons. The sequencing sample was made of blood. These receptors came from a woman aged 80 or older in good health.

This clonotype occurred a few times. The genes are TRBV7-9 and TRBJ1-4, with unresolved D. Germline CDR1 SEHNR, CDR2 FQNEAQ (reference sequence). This CDR3 comprises 16 residues. Trimming pared 4 bases from V and 0 bases from J, leaving 12 bases between. CDR3 residues: CASSSLQLATNEKLFF. The CDR3 DNA reads as TGTGCCAGCAGCTCCCTCCAGCTCGCAACTAATGAAAAACTGTTTTTT. Filled out from reference TRBV7-9 and TRBJ1-4, the complete variable domain reads DTGVSQNPRHKITKRGQNVTFRCDPISEHNRLYWYRQTLGQGPEFLTYFQNEAQLEKSRLLSDRFSAERPKGSFSTLEIQRTEQGDSAMYLCASSSLQLATNEKLFFGSGTQLSVL.

This clonotype was seen ten or more times. The rearrangement uses TRBV9 and TRBJ2-1, with no clear D. Trimming removed 0 bases at V and 10 bases at J, with 17 bases between. This CDR3 spans 15 amino acids. Germline loops: CDR1 SGDLS, CDR2 YYNGEE. This CDR3 is CASSVGRVGLQEQFF. The CDR3 coding sequence is TGTGCCAGCAGCGTAGGAAGGGTAGGGCTTCAGGAGCAGTTCTTC.

The CDR3 is CASSLPGALETQYF. The CDR3 nucleotides read TGTGCCAGCAGTCTCCCAGGAGCGCTGGAGACCCAGTACTTC. The chain couples TRBV27 to TRBJ2-5; D is uncertain. There are 14 residues in the CDR3. Per the germline V gene, CDR1 is MNHEY and CDR2 is SMNVEV (reference sequence). Between the trimmed V and J ends, which lost 5 bases and 5 bases, there was a span of 15 bases.

This clonotype was detected many times. The V gene is TRBV20-1, the J gene TRBJ2-3; possibly TRBD2 for D (7 bases). CDR3 length: 16 amino acids. The germline CDR1 and CDR2 sequences are DFQATT and SNEGSKA (reference sequence). V lost 1 base, J lost 2 bases, and 16 bases lay in between. The chain's CDR3 is CSARVLKRGHTDTQYF. Written as DNA, the CDR3 is TGCAGTGCTAGAGTGCTTAAGCGGGGACACACAGATACGCAGTATTTT.

This clonotype came up a few times. The rearrangement links TRBV20-1 to TRBJ2-5, with TRBD2 matching 11 bases. With the DNA end fitting TRBJ2-7 better, the J assignment may be wrong. The CDR3 runs to 14 residues. Germline CDR1 is DFQATT and CDR2 is SNEGSKA (reference sequence). The CDR3 DNA sequence: TGCAGTGCGGAAGGACTAGCGGGCTCCTACGAGCAGTACTTC. Translated, it gives CSAEGLAGSYEQYF.

The chain couples TRBV7-9 to TRBJ2-1, with D possibly matching TRBD1 (6 bases). The CDR3 sequence is 14 residues long. CDR1 SEHNR and CDR2 FQNEAQ come from the germline V gene (reference sequence). Between the trimmed V and J ends, which lost 7 bases and 5 bases, there was a span of 15 bases. The CDR3 nucleotides read TGTGCCAGCACCGGACAGCGAGCCCACAATGAGCAGTTCTTC. This codes for CASTGQRAHNEQFF.

V usage is TRBV5-1 and J usage is TRBJ2-2, with 10 bases identical to TRBD1. The CDR3 sequence is 18 residues long. CDR1 SGHRS and CDR2 YFSETQ come from the germline V gene. Trimming at V came to 3 bases and at J to 0 bases, leaving 8 bases not matched to a gene. The CDR3 DNA is TGCGCCAGCAGCTCCACGGGACAGGGGTTCGCGAACACCGGGGAGCTGTTTTTT. This sequence encodes CASSSTGQGFANTGELFF.

V is TRBV7-8 and J is TRBJ1-1, with D possibly matching TRBD1 (5 bases). The germline V gene has CDR1 SGHVS and CDR2 FQNEAQ. The V end was cut by 5 bases, the J end by 1 base, with 14 bases between. The CDR3 extends over 15 amino acids. As DNA, the CDR3 is TGTGCCAGCAGCGTAGGGGCGGCCACGAACACTGAAGCTTTCTTT. This gives the protein CASSVGAATNTEAFF. Based on the CDR3 plus reference TRBV7-8 and TRBJ1-1, the full variable domain is GAGVSQSPRYKVAKRGQDVALRCDPISGHVSLFWYQQALGQGPEFLTYFQNEAQLDKSGLPSDRFFAERPEGSVSTLKIQRTQQEDSAVYLCASSVGAATNTEAFFGQGTRLTVV.

This clonotype was counted at least ten times. The chain employs TRBV27 and TRBJ2-3, with D maybe TRBD2 (6 bases). Trimming pared 7 bases from V and 4 bases from J, leaving 18 bases between. CDR1 is MNHEY and CDR2 is SMNVEV in the germline V gene (reference sequence). CDR3 length equals 15 residues. The CDR3 DNA reads TGTGCCAGCAAAGGGTGGCGGGATCTCGCAGATACGCAGTATTTT. This codes for CASKGWRDLADTQYF.

The gene calls are TRBV28 and TRBJ1-3; TRBD1 is a possible D gene (5 bases). Germline values: CDR1 MDHEN, CDR2 SYDVKM. V was clipped by 4 bases and J by 0 bases, with 13 bases between them. CDR3 size: 16 residues. The CDR3 reads CASSSGGTDSGNTIYF. In DNA, the CDR3 is TGTGCCAGCAGTTCGGGGGGGACCGACTCTGGAAACACCATATATTTT.

The chain carries TRBV5-1 and TRBJ2-1, with D perhaps matching TRBD1 or TRBD2 (5 bases each). The CDR3 spans 13 residues. The germline V and J ends were trimmed by 4 bases and 8 bases, with 13 bases remaining between them. CDR1 is SGHRS and CDR2 is YFSETQ in the germline V gene. The DNA of the CDR3 is TGCGCCAGCAGCCCGGACCGGGACCATGAGCAGTTCTTC. Amino acids: CASSPDRDHEQFF.

The chain couples TRBV27 to TRBJ1-2, with 9 nucleotides matching TRBD1. V was pared by 5 bases and J by 4 bases, with 5 bases of the junction left unmatched. The CDR3 has 14 residues. Per germline, CDR1 MNHEY and CDR2 SMNVEV (reference sequence). CDR3 in DNA: TGTGCCAGCAGTCCTACAGGGGGCGGCTATGGCTACACCTTC. As protein: CASSPTGGGYGYTF.

In this sample, this clonotype turned up a few times. Since a much larger clone is just one base distant, this may be a read error. The J gene is TRBJ2-7, the V gene TRBV9; 8 nucleotides line up with TRBD2. The CDR3 runs 16 residues. Germline CDR1 SGDLS, CDR2 YYNGEE. Here the CDR3 reads CASSVASGRESYGQYF. DNA of the CDR3: TGTGCCAGCAGCGTAGCAAGCGGGAGAGAATCCTACGGGCAGTACTTC.

CDR3 protein: CASSQPPGAGQETQYF. In DNA, the CDR3 is TGTGCCAGCAGCCAACCCCCAGGGGCAGGCCAAGAGACCCAGTACTTC. The chain uses TRBV3-1 and TRBJ2-5, with a weak D call TRBD1 (6 bases). Germline V lookup: CDR1 LGHDT, CDR2 YNNKEL (reference sequence). This CDR3 is 16 amino acids long. V lost 2 bases and J 1 base, leaving 14 bases between the germline ends.

This clonotype was recorded at least ten times. This chain uses TRBV2 with TRBJ2-5; D gene unclear. Trimming shortened V by 4 bases and J by 5 bases, and 11 bases separated the two germline ends. The CDR3 extends over 13 amino acids. Germline CDR1 is SNHLY and CDR2 is FYNNEI. Here the CDR3 reads CASSGQEVETQYF. The CDR3 nucleotides read TGTGCCAGCAGTGGGCAAGAGGTGGAGACCCAGTACTTC.

The gene calls are TRBV4-2 and TRBJ2-1; 10 bases agree with TRBD2. V shed 0 bases and J 8 bases; nucleotides not matched to a gene: 10. There are 17 residues in the CDR3. Germline V gene lookup returns CDR1 LGHNA and CDR2 YNFKEQ. As DNA, the CDR3 is TGTGCCAGCAGCCAAGAAGGGAGACGAGCGGGAGGGCATGAGCAGTTCTTC. Encoded protein: CASSQEGRRAGGHEQFF.

This clonotype has only one observation. The chain employs TRBV6-1 and TRBJ1-4, with D possibly matching TRBD1 (5 bases). The CDR3 sequence is 15 residues long. V was cut by 7 bases and J by 2 bases, with 14 bases left in between. Germline CDR1 reads MNHNS; CDR2 reads SASEGT. CDR3: CASIGVPGTNEKLFF. The CDR3 DNA reads TGTGCCAGCATTGGGGTCCCAGGGACTAATGAAAAACTGTTTTTT.

Worth noting for this clonotype: A much more abundant neighbour one base away suggests this may be a read error. J is TRBJ2-7 and V is TRBV7-3; either TRBD1 or TRBD2 may fit D (6 bases each). V lost 2 bases, J lost 7 bases, and 18 bases lay in between. The CDR3 loop spans 15 amino acids. The germline CDR1 and CDR2 sequences are SGHTA and FQGTGA. In DNA form, the CDR3 reads TGTGCCAGCAGCTTACAGCTGACTAGAGGGGGTGAGCAGTACTTC. This translates into CASSLQLTRGGEQYF. Full variable domain (rest looked up from reference TRBV7-3 and TRBJ2-7): GAGVSQTPSNKVTEKGKYVELRCDPISGHTALYWYRQSLGQGPEFLIYFQGTGAADDSGLPNDRFFAVRPEGSVSTLKIQRTERGDSAVYLCASSLQLTRGGEQYFGPGTRLTVT.